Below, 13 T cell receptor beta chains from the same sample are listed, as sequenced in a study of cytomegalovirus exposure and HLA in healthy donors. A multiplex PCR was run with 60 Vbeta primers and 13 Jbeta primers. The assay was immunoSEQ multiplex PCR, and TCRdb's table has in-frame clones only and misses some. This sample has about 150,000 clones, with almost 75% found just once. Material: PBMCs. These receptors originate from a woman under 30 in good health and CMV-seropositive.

The CDR3 region is CASSAQGALNYGYTF. The CDR3 nucleotides are TGTGCCAGCAGCGCTCAGGGGGCGCTTAACTATGGCTACACCTTC. The gene calls are TRBV9 and TRBJ1-2, with 8 bases matching TRBD1. J lost 1 base, V lost 3 bases, and 5 bases had no gene match. Germline V gene lookup returns CDR1 SGDLS and CDR2 YYNGEE. This CDR3 has 15 amino acids.

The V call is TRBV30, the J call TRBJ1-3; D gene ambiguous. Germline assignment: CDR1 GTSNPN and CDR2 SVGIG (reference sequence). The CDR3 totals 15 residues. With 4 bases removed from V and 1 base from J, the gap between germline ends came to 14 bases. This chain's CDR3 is CAWTLIKESGNTIYF. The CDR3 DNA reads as TGTGCCTGGACCCTAATAAAGGAGTCTGGAAACACCATATATTTT.

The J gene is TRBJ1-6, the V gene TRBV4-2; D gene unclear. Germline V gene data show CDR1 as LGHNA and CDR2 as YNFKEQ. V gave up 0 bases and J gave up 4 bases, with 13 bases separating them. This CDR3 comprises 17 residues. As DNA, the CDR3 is TGTGCCAGCAGCCAAGAGTCTGGCAGCGATTATAATTCACCCCTCCACTTT. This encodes CASSQESGSDYNSPLHF.

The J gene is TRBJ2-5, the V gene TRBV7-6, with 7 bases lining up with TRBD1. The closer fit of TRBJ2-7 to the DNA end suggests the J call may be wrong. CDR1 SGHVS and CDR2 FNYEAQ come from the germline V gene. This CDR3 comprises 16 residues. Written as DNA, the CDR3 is TGTGCCAGCAGCTCAAACGGACAGGACAGGCCCTACGAGCAGTACTTC. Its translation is CASSSNGQDRPYEQYF.

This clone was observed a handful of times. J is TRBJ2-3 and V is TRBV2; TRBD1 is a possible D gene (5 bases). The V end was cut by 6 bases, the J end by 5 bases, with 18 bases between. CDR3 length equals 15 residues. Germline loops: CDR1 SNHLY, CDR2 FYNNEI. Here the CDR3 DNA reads TGTGCCAGCAGCGAATGGGGCCCAGCACAAGATACGCAGTATTTT. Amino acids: CASSEWGPAQDTQYF.

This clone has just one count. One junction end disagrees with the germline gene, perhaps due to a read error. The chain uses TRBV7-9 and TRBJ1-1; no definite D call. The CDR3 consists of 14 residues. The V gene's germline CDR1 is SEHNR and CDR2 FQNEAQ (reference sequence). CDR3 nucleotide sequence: TGTTCCAGCAGCCCTCGGGTAGGAAACACTGAAGCTTTCTTT. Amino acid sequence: CSSSPRVGNTEAFF. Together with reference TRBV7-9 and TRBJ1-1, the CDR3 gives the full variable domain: DTGVSQNPRHKITKRGQNVTFRCDPISEHNRLYWYRQTLGQGPEFLTYFQNEAQLEKSRLLSDRFSAERPKGSFSTLEIQRTEQGDSAMYLCSSSPRVGNTEAFFGQGTRLTVV.

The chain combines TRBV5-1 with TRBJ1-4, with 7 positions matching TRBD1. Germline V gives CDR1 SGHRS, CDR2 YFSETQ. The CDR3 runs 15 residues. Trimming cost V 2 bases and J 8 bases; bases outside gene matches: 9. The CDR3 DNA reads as TGCGCCAGCAGCTTACTAGGGACAGATCCAGAAAAACTGTTTTTT. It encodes CASSLLGTDPEKLFF.

The CDR3 loop reads CASSRYRGRGGELFF. As DNA, the CDR3 is TGTGCCAGCAGCCGTTACAGGGGGCGCGGCGGGGAGCTGTTTTTT. This chain uses TRBV6-6 with TRBJ2-2; the match to TRBD1 covers 9 bases. After removal of 6 bases from V and 7 bases from J, the junction contained 9 bases not matched to a gene. CDR3 size: 15 residues. Germline V lookup: CDR1 MNHNY, CDR2 SVGAGI (reference sequence).

CDR3 region: CASSVAGQGMRRTDTQYF. The CDR3 nucleotides are TGTGCCAGCAGCGTAGCGGGACAGGGAATGCGGCGCACAGATACGCAGTATTTT. The gene calls are TRBV9 and TRBJ2-3; 9 bases fit TRBD1. The CDR3 extends over 18 amino acids. Germline V gene data show CDR1 as SGDLS and CDR2 as YYNGEE. V shed 0 bases and J 1 base; nucleotides not matched to a gene: 9.

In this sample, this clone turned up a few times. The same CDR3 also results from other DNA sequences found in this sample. The DNA of the CDR3 is TGCAGTGCTAGAGCGTACAATGAGCAGTTCTTC. The encoded protein is CSARAYNEQFF. This chain uses TRBV20-1 with TRBJ2-1; no definite D call. Germline V lookup: CDR1 DFQATT, CDR2 SNEGSKA (reference sequence). The germline V and J ends were trimmed by 1 base and 4 bases, with 2 bases remaining between them. The CDR3 spans 11 residues.

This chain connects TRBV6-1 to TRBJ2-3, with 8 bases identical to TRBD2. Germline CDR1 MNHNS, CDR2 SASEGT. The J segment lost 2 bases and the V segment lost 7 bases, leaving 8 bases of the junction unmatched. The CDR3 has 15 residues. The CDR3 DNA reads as TGTGCCAGCACTAGCGGGCTTAGGGCCACAGATACGCAGTATTTT. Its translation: CASTSGLRATDTQYF.

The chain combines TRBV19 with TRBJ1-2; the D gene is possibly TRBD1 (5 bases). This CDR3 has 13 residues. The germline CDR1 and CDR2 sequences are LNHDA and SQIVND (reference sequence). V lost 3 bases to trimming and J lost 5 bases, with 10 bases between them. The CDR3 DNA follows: TGTGCCAGTAGTATTGGGGCAGGTTATGGCTACACCTTC. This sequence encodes CASSIGAGYGYTF.

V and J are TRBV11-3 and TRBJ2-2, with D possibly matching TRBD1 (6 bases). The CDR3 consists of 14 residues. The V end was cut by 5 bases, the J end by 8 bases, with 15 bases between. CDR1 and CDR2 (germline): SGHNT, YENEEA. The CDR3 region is CASSHRDQGGELFF. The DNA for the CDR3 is TGTGCCAGCAGCCACAGGGATCAGGGAGGGGAGCTGTTTTTT.